These 22 T cell receptor beta chains were sequenced from one sample in a study of blood T cell repertoires in COVID-19. Some clones are missing from TCRdb's copy, which holds only in-frame ones; the method was immunoSEQ multiplex PCR. The data contain around 230,000 clones, roughly 86% of them singletons. Sequencing input: PBMCs or T cells enriched from blood (not recorded which). These receptor sequences come from a woman aged 25-40 years with acute COVID-19.

J is TRBJ2-2 and V is TRBV9, with D unclear. The germline V gene has CDR1 SGDLS and CDR2 YYNGEE. The CDR3 is made up of 14 amino acids. Trimming removed 2 bases from V and 3 bases from J, with 8 bases in between. CDR3 nucleotides: TGTGCCAGCAGCGTCATTACGGACACCGGGGAGCTGTTTTTT. Translated, it gives CASSVITDTGELFF.

V is TRBV5-1 and J is TRBJ1-1, with TRBD1 as a possible D gene (6 bases). Germline V gene lookup returns CDR1 SGHRS and CDR2 YFSETQ. The CDR3 sequence is 17 residues long. Between the trimmed V and J ends, which lost 7 bases and 4 bases, there was a span of 26 bases. CDR3 residues: CASSRQAGFESPTEAFF. The DNA for the CDR3 is TGCGCCAGCTCGAGACAGGCTGGTTTTGAATCCCCCACTGAAGCTTTCTTT.

This chain joins TRBV28 and TRBJ1-1, with 8 bases that match TRBD1. The CDR3 extends over 14 amino acids. Germline loops: CDR1 MDHEN, CDR2 SYDVKM. V was pared by 6 bases and J by 5 bases, with 8 bases of the junction left unmatched. DNA of the CDR3: TGTGCCAGCAGCACAGGGGGAAGAGATACTGAAGCTTTCTTT. Protein sequence: CASSTGGRDTEAFF.

The V gene is TRBV5-4, the J gene TRBJ1-1, with D unresolved. Trimming left V 4 bases short and J 1 base short, with 2 bases between. Germline V lookup: CDR1 SGHNT, CDR2 YYREEE (reference sequence). This CDR3 has 11 amino acids. CDR3 amino acids: CASSQNTEAFF. In DNA, the CDR3 is TGTGCCAGCAGCCAGAACACTGAAGCTTTCTTT.

This clone was detected once. This chain connects TRBV9 to TRBJ1-1, with 7 positions matching TRBD1. CDR3 size: 15 residues. Germline loops: CDR1 SGDLS, CDR2 YYNGEE. V lost 2 bases to trimming and J lost 4 bases; unmatched junction nucleotides: 8. The CDR3 sequence: CASSVTQGMGTEAFF. In DNA form, the CDR3 reads TGTGCCAGCAGCGTTACACAGGGGATGGGCACTGAAGCTTTCTTT.

The chain has TRBV5-4 and TRBJ2-5; 9 nucleotides line up with TRBD2. The V and J ends lost 4 bases and 0 bases, in that order; junction bases with no gene match: 10. The length of the CDR3 is 17 residues. CDR1 is SGHNT and CDR2 is YYREEE in the germline V gene (reference sequence). DNA for the CDR3: TGTGCCAGCAGCCCACCCACCAGCGGGGGGTACCAAGAGACCCAGTACTTC. This gives the protein CASSPPTSGGYQETQYF.

CDR3: CASSYSIGSTDTQYF. The DNA of the CDR3 is TGTGCCAGCAGTTACTCGATTGGCAGCACAGATACGCAGTATTTT. The genes are TRBV6-5 and TRBJ2-3; D is unresolved. The CDR3 has 15 residues. The V gene's germline CDR1 is MNHEY and CDR2 SVGAGI. V dropped 0 bases and J dropped 0 bases, with 7 bases sitting between them.

This chain joins TRBV4-3 and TRBJ2-1, with 10 positions matching TRBD1. This CDR3 has 16 residues. Germline assignment: CDR1 LGHNA and CDR2 YSLEER. Trimming took 6 bases from V and 4 from J; bases not matched to a gene: 9. This CDR3 reads CASRQRGTGAYNEQFF. The CDR3 coding sequence is TGCGCCAGCAGGCAACGCGGGACAGGGGCTTACAATGAGCAGTTCTTC.

The chain has TRBV24-1 and TRBJ1-2; 7 positions match TRBD1. This CDR3 is 15 amino acids long. Germline V gives CDR1 KGHDR, CDR2 SFDVKD. V was clipped by 3 bases and J by 6 bases; unmatched bases: 9. The CDR3 DNA is TGTGCCACCAGTGATAACACAGGGGTGGTTGATGGCTACACCTTC. Amino acid sequence: CATSDNTGVVDGYTF.

This clone has only one observation. V gene TRBV5-1 combines with J gene TRBJ1-3; no reliable D call. Trimming took off 3 bases at V and 0 bases at J, with 16 bases between the two ends. The CDR3 has 17 amino acids. CDR1 SGHRS and CDR2 YFSETQ come from the germline V gene. CDR3 loop: CASSSTSGRSSGNTIYF. The CDR3 region has the DNA TGCGCCAGCAGCTCAACCTCGGGTAGAAGCTCTGGAAACACCATATATTTT.

The chain couples TRBV9 to TRBJ1-2; TRBD1 matches at 7 bases. The CDR3 runs 15 residues. Germline values: CDR1 SGDLS, CDR2 YYNGEE. The V and J ends lost 0 bases and 4 bases, in that order; junction bases with no gene match: 6. The DNA of the CDR3 is TGTGCCAGCAGCGTAGAGACAGGGATGGCCTATGGCTACACCTTC. It is translated as CASSVETGMAYGYTF.

The genes are TRBV14 and TRBJ2-2; D possibly corresponds to TRBD1 (6 bases). This CDR3 comprises 14 residues. Germline V gene lookup returns CDR1 SGHDN and CDR2 FVKESK. V was cut by 5 bases and J by 3 bases, with 10 bases left in between. This CDR3 is CASSVQGDTGELFF. Here the CDR3 DNA reads TGTGCCAGCAGCGTACAGGGAGACACCGGGGAGCTGTTTTTT.

Of note for this clone: At one end the junction does not follow the germline gene, possibly because of a read error. V is TRBV2 and J is TRBJ1-2, with D tentatively TRBD1 (6 bases). This CDR3 has 15 residues. The germline V gene has CDR1 SNHLY and CDR2 FYNNEI. CDR3 in DNA: TGTGCCAGCAGGGAAGACAGGTTGGGTAACTATGGCTACACCTTC. Its protein is CASREDRLGNYGYTF.

This clone was observed a handful of times. The rearrangement links TRBV5-6 to TRBJ2-7, with D perhaps matching TRBD1 (5 bases). Between the trimmed V and J ends, which lost 0 bases and 7 bases, there was a span of 14 bases. This CDR3 spans 14 amino acids. CDR1 SGHDT and CDR2 YYEEEE come from the germline V gene. The CDR3 loop is CASSLGLQGLEQYF. CDR3 DNA sequence: TGTGCCAGCAGCTTGGGTCTTCAGGGTTTAGAGCAGTACTTC.

The rearrangement joins TRBV7-9 to TRBJ2-1, with TRBD2 identical over 7 bases. The J segment lost 3 bases and the V segment lost 2 bases, leaving 7 bases of the junction unmatched. The CDR3 has 16 residues. The germline gives CDR1 SEHNR, CDR2 FQNEAQ (reference sequence). CDR3: CASSLRALAGYNEQFF. Written as DNA, the CDR3 is TGTGCCAGCAGCTTAAGGGCCTTAGCGGGCTACAATGAGCAGTTCTTC.

The V call is TRBV9, the J call TRBJ1-6; 7 bases are a match to TRBD1. The V gene's germline CDR1 is SGDLS and CDR2 YYNGEE. Trimming at V came to 4 bases and at J to 6 bases, leaving 13 bases not matched to a gene. The CDR3 has 17 residues. The CDR3 loop is CASSPQVQGPPNSPLHF. In DNA form, the CDR3 reads TGTGCCAGCAGCCCACAAGTACAGGGGCCTCCTAATTCACCCCTCCACTTT.

The J gene is TRBJ1-2, the V gene TRBV30, with D unresolved. CDR1 is GTSNPN and CDR2 is SVGIG in the germline V gene (reference sequence). The V end was cut by 0 bases, the J end by 4 bases, with 15 bases between. The CDR3 contains 15 residues. CDR3 amino acids: CAWSVRGSLSYGYTF. The CDR3 bases are TGTGCCTGGAGTGTACGCGGAAGTCTTTCCTATGGCTACACCTTC.

The chain combines TRBV4-3 with TRBJ2-1; D is unresolved. Trimming removed 0 bases at V and 0 bases at J, with 9 bases between. Germline lookup yields CDR1 LGHNA and CDR2 YSLEER. The CDR3 has 16 amino acids. CDR3 protein: CASSQDLRSSYNEQFF. The CDR3 nucleotides are TGCGCCAGCAGCCAAGATCTTCGGAGCTCCTACAATGAGCAGTTCTTC.

The genes are TRBV27 and TRBJ2-7, with 8 nucleotides matching TRBD1. The germline gives CDR1 MNHEY, CDR2 SMNVEV (reference sequence). The trim removed 6 bases at V and 3 bases at J, leaving 7 bases unmatched. The CDR3 totals 14 residues. The CDR3 here is CASRRDRGDYEQYF. CDR3 coding DNA: TGTGCCAGCAGGAGAGACAGGGGAGACTACGAGCAGTACTTC.

The sample holds a few counts of this clone. The J gene is TRBJ2-1, the V gene TRBV6-5, with 12 bases lining up with TRBD2. The CDR3 loop spans 15 amino acids. V lost 6 bases to trimming and J lost 4 bases; unmatched junction nucleotides: 4. Germline lookup yields CDR1 MNHEY and CDR2 SVGAGI. The CDR3 region is CASRTSGGLYNEQFF. DNA for the CDR3: TGTGCCAGCAGGACTAGCGGGGGTCTTTACAATGAGCAGTTCTTC.

V gene TRBV7-2 combines with J gene TRBJ1-5, with TRBD1 matching over 7 bases. V trimming: 3 bases; J trimming: 2 bases; junction bases outside the gene matches: 4. The CDR3 has 15 amino acids. Germline V gene lookup returns CDR1 SGHTA and CDR2 FQGNSA. The CDR3 sequence is CASSFSGTGNQPQHF. The CDR3 region has the DNA TGTGCCAGCAGCTTCTCCGGGACAGGCAATCAGCCCCAGCATTTT.

The CDR3: CASTRQSAANEKLFF. DNA for the CDR3: TGTGCCAGCACAAGACAGTCAGCTGCTAATGAAAAACTGTTTTTT. This chain joins TRBV6-6 and TRBJ1-4; a weak D match, TRBD1 (5 bases). With 7 bases removed from V and 3 bases from J, the gap between germline ends came to 15 bases. This CDR3 region has 15 residues. Looked up from germline, CDR1 is MNHNY and CDR2 is SVGAGI (reference sequence).